These 14 T cell receptor beta chains originate from one sample sequenced in a study of molecular identifiers for immune sequencing clone quantification. TCRdb reprocessed the PCR reads via MiXCR and lists one record per CDR3 protein. The sample holds around 480,000 distinct CDR3 sequences; about 26% are singletons and the top ten take approximately 0.8%. The material sequenced was naive CD8+ T cells from blood, with Jurkat cell RNA spiked in. Specified subset: FACS-sorted CD8+CD4-CCR7+CD45RA+ naive T cells. The receptors originated from a human donor in good health. Some libraries in this study had Jurkat cell RNA spiked in.

The chain carries TRBV28 and TRBJ2-7; 9 bases map to TRBD1. V shed 3 bases and J 1 base; nucleotides not matched to a gene: 4. Germline CDR1 is MDHEN and CDR2 is SYDVKM. CDR3 length: 15 amino acids. Here the CDR3 reads CASSLMTGGSYEQYF. The CDR3 DNA reads as TGTGCCAGCAGTTTGATGACAGGGGGTTCCTACGAGCAGTACTTC.

The J gene is TRBJ1-1, the V gene TRBV28; D uncertain. The V end lost 2 bases, the J end lost 4 bases, and 14 bases lay between the germline ends. CDR1 is MDHEN and CDR2 is SYDVKM in the germline V gene. The CDR3 totals 15 residues. The CDR3 region is CASSLIGTESTEAFF. The CDR3 DNA reads as TGTGCCAGCAGTTTAATAGGCACGGAGAGCACTGAAGCTTTCTTT.

Of note for this clonotype: A read error may be the cause here, since a much bigger clone is one base away. This chain uses TRBV4-3 with TRBJ1-1; 10 bases are shared with TRBD1. Unmatched junction bases numbered 3, after V lost 4 bases and J lost 7 bases. This CDR3 has 13 residues. The V gene's germline CDR1 is LGHNA and CDR2 YSLEER. DNA for the CDR3: TGCGCCAGCAGCCGAGGACAGGGGGTTGAAGCTTTCTTT. Residues: CASSRGQGVEAFF.

The rearrangement joins TRBV19 to TRBJ1-1; no definite D call. The CDR3 runs to 14 residues. Trimming took off 3 bases at V and 1 base at J, with 9 bases between the two ends. Germline lookup yields CDR1 LNHDA and CDR2 SQIVND (reference sequence). This CDR3 reads CASSISSANTEAFF. The CDR3 region has the DNA TGTGCCAGTAGTATCTCTAGTGCGAACACTGAAGCTTTCTTT.

A word on this clonotype: Germline is not matched at one junction end, which may reflect a read error. The rearrangement links TRBV4-1 to TRBJ2-7; no firm D call. This CDR3 is 15 amino acids long. Germline CDR1 reads MGHRA; CDR2 reads YSYEKL. In nucleotides, the CDR3 is TGCGCCAGCAGCCAAGATTTCCCCATTCGCTACGAGCAGTGCTTC. This translates into CASSQDFPIRYEQCF.

The chain couples TRBV4-3 to TRBJ1-5; no firm D call. The CDR3 is made up of 17 amino acids. Looked up from germline, CDR1 is LGHNA and CDR2 is YSLEER. V was clipped by 0 bases and J by 0 bases, with 12 bases between them. The chain's CDR3 is CASSQDSWEYSNQPQHF. Here the CDR3 DNA reads TGCGCCAGCAGCCAAGACTCCTGGGAGTATAGCAATCAGCCCCAGCATTTT.

The table lists this clonotype with many counts. The chain uses TRBV7-9 and TRBJ2-7; tentatively, D is TRBD1 or TRBD2 (5 bases each). V gave up 5 bases and J gave up 4 bases, with 15 bases separating them. The CDR3 is made up of 14 amino acids. Germline V gene sequence: CDR1 SEHNR, CDR2 FQNEAQ (reference sequence). CDR3 bases: TGTGCCAGCAGCCCCGGGGCACGGCTATACGAGCAGTACTTC. Its translation is CASSPGARLYEQYF.

The V call is TRBV7-9, the J call TRBJ2-2; 10 bases align to TRBD2. The CDR3 extends over 19 amino acids. CDR1 and CDR2 from the germline V gene are SEHNR and FQNEAQ (reference sequence). Germline trimming cut 4 bases from V and 1 base from J; bases unmatched to any gene: 12. CDR3 DNA sequence: TGTGCCAGCAGCTCCCCCCCTAGCGGGGGAGGTAGGAACACCGGGGAGCTGTTTTTT. Translation gives CASSSPPSGGGRNTGELFF. Filled out from reference TRBV7-9 and TRBJ2-2, the complete variable domain reads DTGVSQNPRHKITKRGQNVTFRCDPISEHNRLYWYRQTLGQGPEFLTYFQNEAQLEKSRLLSDRFSAERPKGSFSTLEIQRTEQGDSAMYLCASSSPPSGGGRNTGELFFGEGSRLTVL.

In this sample, this clonotype turned up a few times. This chain connects TRBV12-3 or TRBV12-4 to TRBJ2-1; 9 positions agree with TRBD2. This CDR3 has 16 residues. Unmatched junction bases numbered 13, after V lost 7 bases and J lost 6 bases. CDR3 sequence (DNA): TGTGCCAGCACTATTAGCGGGAGCTGGGGGGGCAATGAGCAGTTCTTC. Its translation is CASTISGSWGGNEQFF.

This clonotype was counted between two and nine times. At one end the junction does not follow the germline gene, possibly because of a read error. The chain employs TRBV20-1 and TRBJ2-7, with 11 bases fitting TRBD2. Germline V CDR1 and CDR2: DFQATT, SNEGSKA (reference sequence). The CDR3 totals 15 residues. The DNA of the CDR3 is TGCAGTGCTCGAGATCCGGGACTAGCGGTATACGAGCAGTACTTC. Translated, it gives CSARDPGLAVYEQYF.

This clonotype has ten or more counts. The genes are TRBV30 and TRBJ1-1, with D maybe TRBD1 (6 bases). CDR3 length: 15 residues. V dropped 0 bases and J dropped 4 bases, with 15 bases sitting between them. The germline V gene encodes CDR1 GTSNPN and CDR2 SVGIG (reference sequence). In DNA form, the CDR3 reads TGTGCCTGGAGTGTATTAGCCAGGGGTGCCACTGAAGCTTTCTTT. Residues: CAWSVLARGATEAFF.

The sample holds a few counts of this clonotype. V and J are TRBV6-5 and TRBJ2-3; D may be TRBD2 (5 bases). Per germline, CDR1 MNHEY and CDR2 SVGAGI. There are 15 residues in the CDR3. V shed 6 bases and J shed 0 bases, with 13 bases lying between them. CDR3 residues: CASSPAEISTDTQYF. For the CDR3, the DNA is TGTGCCAGCAGCCCAGCGGAGATAAGCACAGATACGCAGTATTTT.

Worth noting for this clonotype: A read error is possible here, since a much larger clone lies one base away. The V gene is TRBV20-1, the J gene TRBJ2-7; TRBD1 or TRBD2 may be the D gene (5 bases each). Per germline, CDR1 DFQATT and CDR2 SNEGSKA (reference sequence). V lost 5 bases and J lost 5, with 13 bases in between. The CDR3 runs 12 residues. CDR3 sequence reads: CSARSWDHEQYF. In DNA, the CDR3 is TGCAGTGCTCGATCTTGGGACCACGAGCAGTACTTC.

This clonotype has only a few counts. The junction departs from germline at one end; a sequencing error may be responsible. The chain carries TRBV6-5 and TRBJ2-5; the D is unclear. Germline CDR1 and CDR2: MNHEY and SVGAGI. The CDR3 is 13 amino acids. The CDR3 bases are TGTGCCAGCAGTTACCACAGCCAAGAGCCCCAGTACTTC. Residues: CASSYHSQEPQYF.